The 32 T cell receptor beta chains given below trace back to one sample, sequenced in a study of blood T cell repertoires in COVID-19. Produced via immunoSEQ multiplex PCR; TCRdb's table is partial and in-frame only. This table has over 95,000 clones, around 84% appearing once. The source material was peripheral blood. The origin of the receptors is a man in his 70s with active or convalescent COVID-19.

V gene TRBV2 combines with J gene TRBJ1-5; the match to TRBD1 covers 9 bases. Unmatched junction bases numbered 9, after V lost 6 bases and J lost 0 bases. The CDR3 spans 17 residues. Germline V CDR1 and CDR2: SNHLY, FYNNEI. CDR3 residues: CASRPGQGPYSNQPQHF. CDR3 in DNA: TGTGCCAGCAGACCGGGACAGGGCCCCTATAGCAATCAGCCCCAGCATTTT.

This clone was detected only once. The rearrangement joins TRBV9 to TRBJ1-3, with TRBD1 matching 8 bases. The V and J ends lost 6 bases and 2 bases, in that order; junction bases with no gene match: 7. CDR1 is SGDLS, CDR2 YYNGEE, per germline. The CDR3 sequence is 15 residues long. The chain's CDR3 is CASTPEDRAGNTIYF. CDR3 nucleotide sequence: TGTGCCAGCACTCCAGAGGACAGGGCTGGAAACACCATATATTTT.

J is TRBJ1-1 and V is TRBV6-1; D not resolved. Germline V gene data show CDR1 as MNHNS and CDR2 as SASEGT. V lost 3 bases and J lost 11, with 10 bases in between. CDR3 length: 11 amino acids. The CDR3 DNA follows: TGTGCCAGCAGTGATAGACTAGGGGCTTTCTTT. It codes for CASSDRLGAFF.

The V gene is TRBV4-1, the J gene TRBJ1-5; weak D call: TRBD1 (5 bases). CDR3 length equals 16 residues. Germline V lookup: CDR1 MGHRA, CDR2 YSYEKL. The ends were cut back, 0 bases at V and 3 bases at J, with 12 bases in the middle. The CDR3 DNA is TGCGCCAGCAGCCAAGATTTGTCCAGGGACAATCAGCCCCAGCATTTT. Translation gives CASSQDLSRDNQPQHF.

The chain has TRBV9 and TRBJ1-6; D gene uncertain. V lost 4 bases to trimming and J lost 0 bases, with 11 bases between them. Germline V lookup: CDR1 SGDLS, CDR2 YYNGEE. The CDR3 sequence is 16 residues long. The CDR3, as DNA: TGTGCCAGCAGCTTGGCCGACAACTCCTATAATTCACCCCTCCACTTT. Translated, it gives CASSLADNSYNSPLHF.

The chain uses TRBV7-2 and TRBJ2-5; D unclear. The CDR3 has 14 amino acids. Germline loops: CDR1 SGHTA, CDR2 FQGNSA. V dropped 3 bases and J dropped 5 bases, with 13 bases sitting between them. This CDR3 is CASSFSWAQETQYF. The CDR3 nucleotides are TGTGCCAGCAGCTTCAGCTGGGCCCAGGAGACCCAGTACTTC.

In its sample, this clone was seen a few times. V is TRBV5-6 and J is TRBJ1-2, with TRBD1 identical over 9 bases. This CDR3 spans 14 amino acids. The germline CDR1 and CDR2 sequences are SGHDT and YYEEEE. With 3 bases clipped from V and 8 bases from J, the junction kept 8 bases outside the gene matches. The DNA for the CDR3 is TGTGCCAGCAGCTACTTAACAGGGGGCAGCGGCTACACCTTC. This encodes CASSYLTGGSGYTF. Complete variable domain (other parts from reference TRBV5-6 and TRBJ1-2): DAGVTQSPTHLIKTRGQQVTLRCSPKSGHDTVSWYQQALGQGPQFIFQYYEEEERQRGNFPDRFSGHQFPNYSSELNVNALLLGDSALYLCASSYLTGGSGYTFGSGTRLTVV.

This chain uses TRBV5-1 with TRBJ2-3; TRBD1 agrees at 8 bases. Germline V gene lookup returns CDR1 SGHRS and CDR2 YFSETQ. The CDR3 extends over 15 amino acids. V shed 2 bases, J shed 2 bases, and the junction held 4 bases outside the gene matches. The DNA for the CDR3 is TGCGCCAGCAGCTTAGGACAGGGCCCCACAGATACGCAGTATTTT. Its protein product is CASSLGQGPTDTQYF. The whole variable domain, remainder taken from reference TRBV5-1 and TRBJ2-3, is KAGVTQTPRYLIKTRGQQVTLSCSPISGHRSVSWYQQTPGQGLQFLFEYFSETQRNKGNFPGRFSGRQFSNSRSEMNVSTLELGDSALYLCASSLGQGPTDTQYFGPGTRLTVL.

The CDR3 is CASSPRLAYEQYF. In DNA, the CDR3 is TGTGCCAGTAGTCCGAGACTAGCTTACGAGCAGTACTTC. The chain uses TRBV19 and TRBJ2-7; TRBD2 agrees at 7 bases. V gave up 5 bases and J gave up 4 bases; unmatched junction bases: 5. Germline V lookup: CDR1 LNHDA, CDR2 SQIVND (reference sequence). The CDR3 has 13 amino acids.

This chain links TRBV5-1 with TRBJ2-7, with 12 nucleotides matching TRBD1. Trimming at V came to 4 bases and at J to 6 bases, leaving 14 bases not matched to a gene. The CDR3 contains 17 residues. Germline CDR1 is SGHRS and CDR2 is YFSETQ. The CDR3 reads CASSLDKPGQGASEQYF. The CDR3 DNA reads as TGCGCCAGCAGCCTGGATAAACCGGGACAGGGGGCAAGCGAGCAGTACTTC.

The gene calls are TRBV4-3 and TRBJ1-5, with TRBD1 identical over 7 bases. The J segment lost 5 bases and the V segment lost 1 base, leaving 2 bases of the junction unmatched. Germline V gives CDR1 LGHNA, CDR2 YSLEER. The CDR3 is 14 amino acids. Here the CDR3 DNA reads TGCGCCAGCAGCCAAGGACAGGGCGATCAGCCCCAGCATTTT. Translating it yields CASSQGQGDQPQHF.

V and J are TRBV10-3 and TRBJ2-5; 10 nucleotides agree with TRBD1. Germline lookup yields CDR1 ENHRY and CDR2 SYGVKD. The J segment lost 5 bases and the V segment lost 0 bases, leaving 6 bases of the junction unmatched. This CDR3 is built from 16 residues. The CDR3 DNA follows: TGTGCCATCAGTGAGTCGAGGACAGGGGGTTTCGAGACCCAGTACTTC. Amino acids: CAISESRTGGFETQYF.

V gene TRBV5-4 combines with J gene TRBJ2-6, with a tentative D call TRBD2 (6 bases). CDR3 size: 18 residues. Germline CDR1 is SGHNT and CDR2 is YYREEE (reference sequence). Trimming removed 0 bases from V and 0 bases from J, with 13 bases in between. The CDR3 sequence is CASSLVGGAYSGANVLTF. Here the CDR3 DNA reads TGTGCCAGCAGCTTGGTCGGGGGAGCCTACTCTGGGGCCAACGTCCTGACTTTC.

This sequence joins TRBV6-5 and TRBJ1-5, with a tentative D call TRBD1 (6 bases). In germline, CDR1 is MNHEY, CDR2 SVGAGI. This CDR3 spans 16 amino acids. The V end was cut by 2 bases, the J end by 4 bases, with 15 bases between. CDR3 sequence reads: CASSYRKGDPNQPQHF. Written as DNA, the CDR3 is TGTGCCAGCAGTTACCGGAAGGGGGATCCAAATCAGCCCCAGCATTTT.

The J gene is TRBJ1-5, the V gene TRBV28; possible D gene TRBD1, 5 bases. This CDR3 comprises 15 residues. V dropped 5 bases and J dropped 7 bases, with 18 bases sitting between them. Germline V gene sequence: CDR1 MDHEN, CDR2 SYDVKM. The CDR3, as DNA: TGTGCCAGCAGTCTCCCCGGGGGGGTTGGACAGCCCCAGCATTTT. Protein: CASSLPGGVGQPQHF.

The V call is TRBV9, the J call TRBJ1-6, with 10 positions matching TRBD1. CDR1 and CDR2 (germline): SGDLS, YYNGEE. This CDR3 is 17 amino acids long. V trimming: 4 bases; J trimming: 6 bases; junction bases outside the gene matches: 10. CDR3 sequence reads: CASSLRQGANFNSPLHF. CDR3 coding DNA: TGTGCCAGCAGCCTCAGACAGGGGGCCAACTTTAATTCACCCCTCCACTTT.

In DNA form, the CDR3 reads TGTGCCAGCAGCTTAGGAACGGGGGGACACCCATCGCGAGAGACCCAGTACTTC. This gives the protein CASSLGTGGHPSRETQYF. The rearrangement joins TRBV5-8 to TRBJ2-5, with a weak D call TRBD2 (7 bases). The CDR3 is made up of 18 amino acids. Germline V gene lookup returns CDR1 SGHTS and CDR2 YDEGEE. V lost 2 bases and J lost 4, with 24 bases in between.

The chain recombines TRBV4-3 with TRBJ2-1; maybe TRBD2 (6 bases). This CDR3 has 13 amino acids. Germline V gives CDR1 LGHNA, CDR2 YSLEER. Trimming shortened V by 0 bases and J by 7 bases, and 7 bases separated the two germline ends. In DNA form, the CDR3 reads TGCGCCAGCAGCCAAGACGCGGGAAATGAGCAGTTCTTC. Translated, it gives CASSQDAGNEQFF.

V usage is TRBV3-1 (or the pseudogene TRBV3-2) and J usage is TRBJ1-5; D unresolved. The CDR3 sequence is 14 residues long. The V gene lost 0 bases and the J gene lost 3 bases, with 6 bases spanning the gap. CDR1 and CDR2 from the germline V gene are LGHDT and YNNKEL (reference sequence). The CDR3 DNA is TGTGCCAGCAGCCAAGACAGAATCAATCAGCCCCAGCATTTT. Encoded protein: CASSQDRINQPQHF.

The chain couples TRBV15 to TRBJ1-1, with 7 bases identical to TRBD1. The CDR3 totals 15 residues. Unmatched junction bases numbered 3, after V lost 1 base and J lost 1 base. Germline V lookup: CDR1 LNHNV, CDR2 YYDKDF (reference sequence). The CDR3 DNA reads TGTGCCACCAGCAGAGGGGGACAGCCGAACACTGAAGCTTTCTTT. It is translated as CATSRGGQPNTEAFF.

The chain has TRBV30 and TRBJ2-7; possibly TRBD1 for D (5 bases). Trimming took 0 bases from V and 6 from J, leaving 12 bases between them. Germline V CDR1 and CDR2: GTSNPN, SVGIG (reference sequence). The CDR3 spans 13 residues. The CDR3 here is CAWSVRRAGEQYF. CDR3 in DNA: TGTGCCTGGAGTGTACGCAGGGCAGGCGAGCAGTACTTC.

J is TRBJ2-2 and V is TRBV7-9; 7 bases line up with TRBD1. The germline V gene encodes CDR1 SEHNR and CDR2 FQNEAQ (reference sequence). This CDR3 spans 17 amino acids. V lost 6 bases and J lost 5; bases outside the gene matches: 15. The CDR3 sequence is CASSYPRTGERTGELFF. CDR3 bases: TGTGCCAGCAGTTACCCCAGGACAGGCGAGAGAACCGGGGAGCTGTTTTTT. Full variable domain (outside the CDR3, taken from reference TRBV7-9 and TRBJ2-2): DTGVSQNPRHKITKRGQNVTFRCDPISEHNRLYWYRQTLGQGPEFLTYFQNEAQLEKSRLLSDRFSAERPKGSFSTLEIQRTEQGDSAMYLCASSYPRTGERTGELFFGEGSRLTVL.

This chain links TRBV30 with TRBJ2-7, with TRBD2 identical over 7 bases. J gave up 0 bases and V 1 base, and 9 bases lay outside the gene matches. Per germline, CDR1 GTSNPN and CDR2 SVGIG (reference sequence). This CDR3 comprises 16 residues. The CDR3 here is CAWSAIVRGTSYEQYF. For the CDR3, the DNA is TGTGCCTGGAGTGCGATTGTGCGGGGGACCTCCTACGAGCAGTACTTC.

The chain combines TRBV10-1 with TRBJ2-3, with a weak D call TRBD2 (6 bases). Germline V CDR1 and CDR2: WNHNN, SYGVQD (reference sequence). Trimming shortened V by 1 base and J by 5 bases, and 13 bases separated the two germline ends. CDR3 length equals 15 residues. The CDR3 reads CASSEWRGWEDTQYF. DNA for the CDR3: TGCGCCAGCAGTGAGTGGAGGGGTTGGGAAGATACGCAGTATTTT.

The J gene is TRBJ1-5, the V gene TRBV19; D unclear. Trimming pared 7 bases from V and 6 bases from J, leaving 19 bases between. This CDR3 has 15 residues. The germline V gene has CDR1 LNHDA and CDR2 SQIVND (reference sequence). The CDR3 sequence: CASTSILRSSQPQHF. CDR3 nucleotides: TGTGCCAGTACCAGTATCCTCAGGTCCTCTCAGCCCCAGCATTTT.

The gene calls are TRBV6-5 and TRBJ2-5, with D possibly being TRBD2 (6 bases). The germline gives CDR1 MNHEY, CDR2 SVGAGI. The length of the CDR3 is 12 residues. V was pared by 6 bases and J by 3 bases, with 8 bases between. The CDR3: CASSRGEETQYF. In nucleotides, the CDR3 is TGTGCCAGCAGCCGCGGGGAAGAGACCCAGTACTTC.

The chain is built from TRBV7-9 and TRBJ1-2; a weak D match, TRBD1 (6 bases). The CDR3 has 16 residues. Deletions cut 5 bases from V and 0 bases from J, with 16 bases between. Germline CDR1 SEHNR, CDR2 FQNEAQ (reference sequence). CDR3 region: CASSPGGIGANYGYTF. CDR3 coding DNA: TGTGCCAGCAGCCCTGGGGGCATAGGGGCTAACTATGGCTACACCTTC. The full variable domain, in which reference TRBV7-9 and TRBJ1-2 provide the parts outside the CDR3, is DTGVSQNPRHKITKRGQNVTFRCDPISEHNRLYWYRQTLGQGPEFLTYFQNEAQLEKSRLLSDRFSAERPKGSFSTLEIQRTEQGDSAMYLCASSPGGIGANYGYTFGSGTRLTVV.

This chain uses TRBV12-2 with TRBJ1-2; TRBD1, the D gene given by the table, was not confirmed from the DNA. TRBV12-2 is termed a pseudogene. The CDR3 consists of 16 residues. DNA of the CDR3: TGTGCAAGTCGCTTAGGGACAGGGGTCCTCAACTATGGCTACACCTTC. Protein sequence: CASRLGTGVLNYGYTF.

This rearrangement joins TRBV28 to TRBJ2-1; 9 bases are a match to TRBD1. After removal of 5 bases from V and 4 bases from J, the junction contained 9 bases not matched to a gene. This CDR3 spans 16 amino acids. CDR1 is MDHEN and CDR2 is SYDVKM in the germline V gene. The CDR3 DNA reads as TGTGCCAGCAGTCCACAGGGGGCAACCAATTACAATGAGCAGTTCTTC. It is translated as CASSPQGATNYNEQFF.

The rearrangement joins TRBV11-2 to TRBJ2-3; 8 nucleotides align to TRBD1. CDR1 is SGHAT, CDR2 FQNNGV, per germline. Trimming took 1 base from V and 7 from J; bases not matched to a gene: 16. This CDR3 region has 18 residues. CDR3 amino acids: CASSLVPPGTGFVYTQYF. The CDR3 region has the DNA TGTGCCAGCAGCTTAGTACCCCCCGGGACAGGTTTTGTTTATACGCAGTATTTT.

This clone showed up just once. The chain carries TRBV19 and TRBJ2-3, with 14 bases fitting TRBD2. Germline CDR1 LNHDA, CDR2 SQIVND (reference sequence). Unmatched junction bases numbered 5, after V lost 4 bases and J lost 2 bases. This CDR3 spans 17 amino acids. This CDR3 is CASSKGTSGGLTDTQYF. The CDR3 DNA reads TGTGCCAGTAGTAAAGGGACTAGCGGGGGTCTCACAGATACGCAGTATTTT.

The chain links TRBV28 to TRBJ1-1, with D uncertain. CDR1 is MDHEN, CDR2 SYDVKM, per germline. V was clipped by 8 bases and J by 7 bases, with 17 bases between them. This CDR3 has 13 amino acids. The CDR3 DNA follows: TGTGCCAGCCGGGGTCCCCCCTTCCATGAAGCTTTCTTT. It codes for CASRGPPFHEAFF. Together with reference TRBV28 and TRBJ1-1, the CDR3 gives the full variable domain: DVKVTQSSRYLVKRTGEKVFLECVQDMDHENMFWYRQDPGLGLRLIYFSYDVKMKEKGDIPEGYSVSREKKERFSLILESASTNQTSMYLCASRGPPFHEAFFGQGTRLTVV.